The sequence of this T cell receptor (beta chain) was determined in a study of blood T cell repertoires in COVID-19. About the research overall: Material from acute and convalescent COVID-19 was sourced from the United States, Italy and Spain. Sources were T cells, B-cell-depleted T cells, or PBMCs; the material itself was cDNA or gDNA.

Authors' processing steps: Cell counts per sample came from amplifying reference gene primers. Produced via immunoSEQ multiplex PCR; TCRdb's table is partial and in-frame only. V, J and clone size were drawn from that table, and D and trimming were deduced from the DNA. The sample comprises roughly 60,000 clones, 85% to 90% of which are singletons, and 3.5% to 5% rests with the top ten. The CDR3 loop spans 15 amino acids. Germline-derived CDR1 and CDR2 are SEHNR and FQNEAQ (reference sequence). V gave up 4 bases and J gave up 10 bases, with 20 bases separating them. This TCR derives from a human donor in a cohort sampled during active COVID-19. The sample taken for sequencing was peripheral blood. J is TRBJ2-1 and V is TRBV7-9; the D gene is possibly TRBD1 (5 bases). The CDR3 is CASSSPLLNHREQFF. As DNA, the CDR3 is TGTGCCAGCAGCTCCCCACTCCTCAATCACAGGGAGCAGTTCTTC.